What follows is one TCR beta chain and its context. This specimen belongs to a study of blood T cell repertoires in COVID-19. For the study at large: Sites across the United States, Italy and Spain contributed samples from acute and convalescent COVID-19. PBMCs, B-cell-depleted T cells, or T cells were the source of the cDNA or gDNA that made up the material.

Using immunoSEQ multiplex PCR, the repertoire was profiled, and TCRdb retains in-frame clones only, with some absent. The repertoire holds 310,000 or so clones, with 80% to 95% as singletons. V dropped 0 bases and J dropped 3 bases, with 11 bases sitting between them. This CDR3 is 15 amino acids long. Germline V lookup: CDR1 SGHRS, CDR2 YFSETQ. Everyone who took part was roughly 18 to 90 years old, and they came from about two dozen US areas. Two negative PCRs, clearance, or symptom resolution had been documented for recovered Cohort 3 donors. This chain connects TRBV5-1 to TRBJ2-3; unclear D gene. Sequencing was performed on PBMCs or T cells enriched from blood (not recorded which). This sequence was found in a woman aged 25 to 39 who had recovered from COVID-19. CDR3 region: CASSLGAVGTDTQYF. In DNA form, the CDR3 reads TGCGCCAGCAGCTTGGGTGCGGTTGGTACAGATACGCAGTATTTT.